The subject of this entry is one T cell receptor beta chain. Antigen unknown. Thyroid surgery was preceded by no treatment in any patient. In the original workflow: To classify distant metastasis in papillary thyroid cancer, a model was built from CDR3 differences across clinicopathological groups. With MiXCR, TCRdb reprocessed the PCR reads. TCRdb's processing, not the authors', yielded these V and J calls. The sample gives 20,000 to 30,000 clones, more than 25% of which show up once; 5% to 7% is in the top ten. The sample belongs to a study of metastatic and nonmetastatic thyroid tumors. About the research overall: The comparison covered peripheral blood and tumor or nodule tissue in malignant and benign thyroid patients.

Study outcomes and limitations: Reports indicated that malignant thyroid tumors showed significantly higher TCR beta diversity than benign nodules did, in blood and tumor.

This sequence originates from a female donor with papillary thyroid cancer or a benign thyroid nodule (not recorded which). Some clones in this sample may be carry-over from other donors' samples. The sequenced sample consisted of blood.

The CDR3 DNA reads as TGTGCCAGCAGCGTACGAGGGACAGGGGACTCCTACAATGAGCAGTTCTTC. This codes for CASSVRGTGDSYNEQFF. The V and J genes are TRBV9 and TRBJ2-1; 10 positions match TRBD1. Per the germline V gene, CDR1 is SGDLS and CDR2 is YYNGEE. The CDR3 runs to 17 residues. Trimming removed 1 base from V and 0 bases from J; junction bases left unmatched: 4.